One TCR beta chain is described in this entry. Its antigen is undetermined. This record comes from a study of resident and recirculating memory T cells in vitiligo. The V and J ends lost 3 bases and 5 bases respectively, with 17 bases between them. Germline values: CDR1 SGHTS, CDR2 YDEGEE. This CDR3 is built from 16 residues. Study conclusions and caveats: Sequences differed between biopsy sites and patients, suggesting private specificity.

The assay was immunoSEQ multiplex PCR, and TCRdb's table has in-frame clones only and misses some. This sample has 40,000 to 45,000 clones, with about 90% found just once. The rearrangement links TRBV5-8 to TRBJ2-2, with a tentative D call TRBD2 (5 bases). The sample comprised blood. The receptor's source is a male donor with vitiligo. This chain's CDR3 is CASSSPSDYLTGELFF. The CDR3 bases are TGTGCCAGCAGCTCCCCGTCCGACTACTTGACCGGGGAGCTGTTTTTT.